The 14 T cell receptor beta chains below come from one sample, sequenced in a study of blood T cell repertoires in COVID-19. Data came from immunoSEQ multiplex PCR; TCRdb stores just in-frame clones and leaves some out. The sample has more than 150,000 clones, 86% seen once; the top ten hold 0.99%. The sample taken for sequencing was peripheral blood. The source is a young man with acute or convalescent COVID-19.

V is TRBV11-2 and J is TRBJ2-2; 13 nucleotides match TRBD2. With V trimmed by 4 bases and J by 2 bases, 4 bases remained unmatched. The CDR3 runs 17 residues. The germline V gene encodes CDR1 SGHAT and CDR2 FQNNGV. This chain's CDR3 is CASSSRLAGGNTGELFF. The DNA of the CDR3 is TGTGCCAGCAGCTCAAGACTAGCGGGGGGAAACACCGGGGAGCTGTTTTTT.

This chain joins TRBV6-2 or TRBV6-3 and TRBJ1-2, with 9 bases matching TRBD1. The CDR3 consists of 15 residues. Unmatched junction bases numbered 11, after V lost 6 bases and J lost 6 bases. Germline assignment: CDR1 MNHEY and CDR2 SVGEGT. The CDR3 loop reads CASSQEYRGRDGYTF. In DNA form, the CDR3 reads TGTGCCAGCAGCCAAGAATACAGGGGGCGAGATGGCTACACCTTC.

The CDR3 loop reads CASSISGVDGYTF. CDR3 nucleotides: TGTGCCAGTAGTATATCCGGAGTGGATGGCTACACCTTC. The rearrangement joins TRBV19 to TRBJ1-2; D not resolved. The V end lost 2 bases, the J end lost 6 bases, and 10 bases lay between the germline ends. Germline assignment: CDR1 LNHDA and CDR2 SQIVND (reference sequence). This CDR3 has 13 residues.

The chain joins TRBV19 to TRBJ1-3; possibly TRBD1 for D (6 bases). Germline V lookup: CDR1 LNHDA, CDR2 SQIVND (reference sequence). Trimming cost V 5 bases and J 9 bases, with 20 bases left between them. CDR3 length: 15 residues. CDR3 amino acids: CASSVGTRTSGTIYF. The CDR3 DNA follows: TGTGCCAGTAGTGTCGGGACACGGACCTCGGGCACCATATATTTT.

The rearrangement uses TRBV5-4 and TRBJ1-2; D uncertain. CDR3 size: 14 residues. V shed 3 bases and J shed 0 bases, with 9 bases lying between them. Germline V gene data show CDR1 as SGHNT and CDR2 as YYREEE (reference sequence). The CDR3 sequence is CASSSPTTNYGYTF. In DNA, the CDR3 is TGTGCCAGCAGCTCACCGACTACTAACTATGGCTACACCTTC. Looking up the rest from reference TRBV5-4 and TRBJ1-2 gives the full variable domain: ETGVTQSPTHLIKTRGQQVTLRCSSQSGHNTVSWYQQALGQGPQFIFQYYREEENGRGNFPPRFSGLQFPNYSSELNVNALELDDSALYLCASSSPTTNYGYTFGSGTRLTVV.

V usage is TRBV5-4 and J usage is TRBJ1-2, with D maybe TRBD1 (6 bases). V dropped 4 bases and J dropped 4 bases, with 8 bases sitting between them. Per germline, CDR1 SGHNT and CDR2 YYREEE (reference sequence). CDR3 length: 12 residues. The CDR3 region has the DNA TGTGCCAGCAGCGCGGACAGCTATGGCTACACCTTC. Translated, it gives CASSADSYGYTF. Combining the CDR3 with reference TRBV5-4 and TRBJ1-2 gives the whole variable domain ETGVTQSPTHLIKTRGQQVTLRCSSQSGHNTVSWYQQALGQGPQFIFQYYREEENGRGNFPPRFSGLQFPNYSSELNVNALELDDSALYLCASSADSYGYTFGSGTRLTVV.

CDR3 bases: TGTGCCAGCAGCCAAGATACCGGGTCCTACGAGCAGTACTTC. This encodes CASSQDTGSYEQYF. The genes are TRBV3-1 (or the pseudogene TRBV3-2) and TRBJ2-7, with D unresolved. In germline, CDR1 is LGHDT, CDR2 YNNKEL (reference sequence). Trimming removed 0 bases from V and 1 base from J, with 7 bases in between. This CDR3 is 14 amino acids long.

The rearrangement uses TRBV6-5 and TRBJ1-5, with a possible D match to TRBD1 (5 bases). The CDR3 totals 15 residues. Trimming shortened V by 6 bases and J by 6 bases, and 18 bases separated the two germline ends. CDR1 is MNHEY and CDR2 is SVGAGI in the germline V gene. This CDR3 is CASSGIWGEGQPQHF. The CDR3 DNA follows: TGTGCCAGCAGCGGGATCTGGGGGGAGGGTCAGCCCCAGCATTTT.

This chain joins TRBV4-2 and TRBJ1-6; tentative D call: TRBD1 (5 bases). Germline V gives CDR1 LGHNA, CDR2 YNFKEQ. The CDR3 extends over 15 amino acids. Trimming took off 0 bases at V and 7 bases at J, with 10 bases between the two ends. The CDR3 region has the DNA TGTGCCAGCAGCCAAGACGGTTGGGGCAATTCACCCCTCCACTTT. Translating it yields CASSQDGWGNSPLHF.

The chain combines TRBV30 with TRBJ1-2; D unclear. The CDR3 spans 12 residues. V was clipped by 3 bases and J by 2 bases, with 7 bases between them. The V gene's germline CDR1 is GTSNPN and CDR2 SVGIG (reference sequence). CDR3 amino acids: CAWRNRNYGYTF. The DNA of the CDR3 is TGTGCCTGGAGGAACAGAAACTATGGCTACACCTTC. The variable domain in full, completed from reference TRBV30 and TRBJ1-2, reads SQTIHQWPATLVQPVGSPLSLECTVEGTSNPNLYWYRQAAGRGLQLLFYSVGIGQISSEVPQNLSASRPQDRQFILSSKKLLLSDSGFYLCAWRNRNYGYTFGSGTRLTVV.

The genes are TRBV19 and TRBJ1-1; D possibly corresponds to TRBD1 (5 bases). Per germline, CDR1 LNHDA and CDR2 SQIVND (reference sequence). Trimming took off 4 bases at V and 0 bases at J, with 18 bases between the two ends. CDR3 size: 17 residues. Here the CDR3 reads CASSNPYSQELNTEAFF. The CDR3 DNA reads TGTGCCAGTAGTAACCCCTATTCACAGGAATTGAACACTGAAGCTTTCTTT.

The chain has TRBV30 and TRBJ1-2, with a tentative D call TRBD1 (5 bases). The CDR3 loop spans 13 amino acids. Trimming shortened V by 0 bases and J by 8 bases, and 13 bases separated the two germline ends. CDR1 is GTSNPN, CDR2 SVGIG, per germline (reference sequence). DNA for the CDR3: TGTGCCTGGAGTGTTGGGGGGGTCTACGGCTACACCTTC. This encodes CAWSVGGVYGYTF.

This clone was observed a few times. The rearrangement joins TRBV28 to TRBJ1-3; 7 nucleotides line up with TRBD1. Germline assignment: CDR1 MDHEN and CDR2 SYDVKM. Germline trimming cut 3 bases from V and 5 bases from J; bases unmatched to any gene: 16. CDR3 length: 18 amino acids. The CDR3 sequence is CASSLSLGGRGTRNTIYF. In DNA form, the CDR3 reads TGTGCCAGCAGTTTGTCACTCGGGGGCAGGGGGACACGAAACACCATATATTTT.

The V and J genes are TRBV11-2 and TRBJ2-7; a possible D gene is TRBD1 (6 bases). CDR1 and CDR2 (germline): SGHAT, FQNNGV. The CDR3 has 14 amino acids. The V and J ends lost 1 base and 10 bases respectively, with 17 bases between them. CDR3 DNA: TGTGCCAGCAGCTTAGTTTCCGCCAGGGGCGAACAGTACGTC. It translates to CASSLVSARGEQYV.